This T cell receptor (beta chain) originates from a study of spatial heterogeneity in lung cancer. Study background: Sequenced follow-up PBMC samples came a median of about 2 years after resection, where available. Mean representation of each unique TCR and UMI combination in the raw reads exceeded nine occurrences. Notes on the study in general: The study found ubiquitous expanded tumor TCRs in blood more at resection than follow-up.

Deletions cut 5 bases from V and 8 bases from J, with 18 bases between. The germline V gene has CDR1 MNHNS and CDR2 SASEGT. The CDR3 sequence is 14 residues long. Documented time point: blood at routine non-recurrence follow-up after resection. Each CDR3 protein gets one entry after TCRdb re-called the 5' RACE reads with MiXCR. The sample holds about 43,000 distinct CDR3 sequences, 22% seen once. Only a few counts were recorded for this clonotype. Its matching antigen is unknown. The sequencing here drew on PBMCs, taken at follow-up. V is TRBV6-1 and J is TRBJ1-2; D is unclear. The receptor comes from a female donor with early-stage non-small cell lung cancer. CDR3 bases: TGTGCCAGCAGTCCCATGGAGGCAGCAAAGGGCTACACCTTC. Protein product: CASSPMEAAKGYTF.